The present TCR beta chain was sequenced within a study of blood T cell repertoires in COVID-19. About the research overall: Collection of acute and convalescent COVID-19 samples took place in the United States, Italy and Spain. T cells, B-cell-depleted T cells, or PBMCs provided the cDNA or gDNA that served as material.

V was trimmed by 0 bases and J by 4 bases, leaving 15 bases between them. CDR1 and CDR2 (germline): SEHNR, FQNEAQ (reference sequence). This CDR3 is 16 amino acids long. Per the study methods: Amplifying reference gene primers gave estimates of nucleated cell counts. Method: immunoSEQ multiplex PCR; TCRdb's copy keeps in-frame clones and lacks some. That table gives V, J and clone size, and the DNA gave D and trimming. Of around 130,000 clones listed, more than 65% are singletons. The sample was peripheral blood. V is TRBV7-9 and J is TRBJ1-1; perhaps TRBD1 as D (5 bases). The receptor comes from a human donor in a cohort sampled during active COVID-19. CDR3 bases: TGTGCCAGCAGCTTAGCAAGGAACAGGCCGGTCACTGAAGCTTTCTTT. It yields the protein CASSLARNRPVTEAFF.